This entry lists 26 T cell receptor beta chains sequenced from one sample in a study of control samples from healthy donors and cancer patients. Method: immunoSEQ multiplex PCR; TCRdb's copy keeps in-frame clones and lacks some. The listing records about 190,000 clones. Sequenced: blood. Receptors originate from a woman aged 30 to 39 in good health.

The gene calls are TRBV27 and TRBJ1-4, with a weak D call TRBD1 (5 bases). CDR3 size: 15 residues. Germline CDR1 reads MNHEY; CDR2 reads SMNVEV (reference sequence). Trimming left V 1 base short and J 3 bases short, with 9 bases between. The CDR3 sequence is CASSLWGEANEKLFF. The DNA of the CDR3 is TGTGCCAGCAGTTTATGGGGGGAGGCTAATGAAAAACTGTTTTTT.

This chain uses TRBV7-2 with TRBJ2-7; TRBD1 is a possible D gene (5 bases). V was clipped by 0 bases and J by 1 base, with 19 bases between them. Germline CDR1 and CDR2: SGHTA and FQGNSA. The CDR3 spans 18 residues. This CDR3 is CASSLAVGPGVVSYEQYF. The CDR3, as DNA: TGTGCCAGCAGCTTAGCAGTGGGGCCGGGCGTTGTGTCCTACGAGCAGTACTTC.

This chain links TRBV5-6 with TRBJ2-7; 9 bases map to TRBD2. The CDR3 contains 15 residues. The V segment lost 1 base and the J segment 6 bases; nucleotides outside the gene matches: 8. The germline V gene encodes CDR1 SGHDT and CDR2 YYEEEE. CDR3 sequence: CASSLYGTSTFEQYF. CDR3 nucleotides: TGTGCCAGCAGCTTGTACGGGACTAGCACCTTCGAGCAGTACTTC.

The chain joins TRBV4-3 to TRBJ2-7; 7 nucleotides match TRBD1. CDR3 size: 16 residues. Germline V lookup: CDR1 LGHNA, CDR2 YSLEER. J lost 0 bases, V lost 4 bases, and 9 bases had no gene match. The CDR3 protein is CASSPVEGAGSYEQYF. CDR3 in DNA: TGCGCCAGCAGCCCTGTTGAGGGGGCCGGCTCCTACGAGCAGTACTTC.

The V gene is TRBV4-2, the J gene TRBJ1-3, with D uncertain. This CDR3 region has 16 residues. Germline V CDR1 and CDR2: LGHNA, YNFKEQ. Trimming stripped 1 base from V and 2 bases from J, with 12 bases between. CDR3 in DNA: TGTGCCAGCAGCCAAGGGCGGGGTTTGGCTGGAAACACCATATATTTT. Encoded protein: CASSQGRGLAGNTIYF.

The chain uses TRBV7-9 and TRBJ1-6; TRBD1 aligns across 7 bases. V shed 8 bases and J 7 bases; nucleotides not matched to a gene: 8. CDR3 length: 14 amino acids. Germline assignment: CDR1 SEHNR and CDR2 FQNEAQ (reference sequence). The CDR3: CASPGQDNNSPLHF. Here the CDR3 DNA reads TGTGCCAGCCCCGGACAGGACAACAATTCACCCCTCCACTTT.

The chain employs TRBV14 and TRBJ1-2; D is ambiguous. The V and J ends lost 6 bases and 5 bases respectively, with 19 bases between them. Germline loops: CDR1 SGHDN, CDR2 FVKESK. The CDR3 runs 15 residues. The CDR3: CASSPYLGPGYGYTF. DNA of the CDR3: TGTGCCAGCAGTCCCTACCTGGGCCCAGGATATGGCTACACCTTC.

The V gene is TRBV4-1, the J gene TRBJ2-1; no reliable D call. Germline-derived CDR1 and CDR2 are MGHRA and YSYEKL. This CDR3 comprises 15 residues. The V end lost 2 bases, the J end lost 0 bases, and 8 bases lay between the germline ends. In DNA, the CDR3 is TGCGCCAGCAGCCAACCTAGGATCTCCTACAATGAGCAGTTCTTC. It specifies CASSQPRISYNEQFF.

The CDR3 region is CAWSVLDTQYF. The DNA of the CDR3 is TGTGCCTGGAGTGTACTGGATACGCAGTATTTT. The J gene is TRBJ2-3, the V gene TRBV30, with D unresolved. Trimming removed 0 bases from V and 6 bases from J, with 4 bases in between. The CDR3 is made up of 11 amino acids. Germline values: CDR1 GTSNPN, CDR2 SVGIG (reference sequence).

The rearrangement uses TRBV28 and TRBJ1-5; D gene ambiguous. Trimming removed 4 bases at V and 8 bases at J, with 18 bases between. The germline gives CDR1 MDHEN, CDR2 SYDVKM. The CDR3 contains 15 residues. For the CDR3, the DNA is TGTGCCAGCAGTTCCCGGGGAGGGCAGAGGGAGCCCCAGCATTTT. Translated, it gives CASSSRGGQREPQHF. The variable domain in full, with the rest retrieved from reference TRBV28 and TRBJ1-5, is DVKVTQSSRYLVKRTGEKVFLECVQDMDHENMFWYRQDPGLGLRLIYFSYDVKMKEKGDIPEGYSVSREKKERFSLILESASTNQTSMYLCASSSRGGQREPQHFGDGTRLSIL.

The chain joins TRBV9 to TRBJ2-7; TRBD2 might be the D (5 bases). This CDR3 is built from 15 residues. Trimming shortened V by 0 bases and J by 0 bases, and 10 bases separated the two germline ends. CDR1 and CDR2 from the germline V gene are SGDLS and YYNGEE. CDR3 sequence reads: CASSVEPGSSYEQYF. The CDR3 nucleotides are TGTGCCAGCAGCGTAGAACCGGGGAGCTCCTACGAGCAGTACTTC.

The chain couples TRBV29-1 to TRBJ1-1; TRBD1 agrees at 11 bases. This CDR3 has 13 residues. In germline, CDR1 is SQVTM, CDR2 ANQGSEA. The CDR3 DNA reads TGCAGTGGGGACAGGGGGATGAGAACTGAAGCTTTCTTT. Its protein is CSGDRGMRTEAFF.

CDR3 residues: CASSVDNSGNTEAFF. The CDR3 DNA reads TGTGCCAGCAGCGTAGATAATTCGGGAAACACTGAAGCTTTCTTT. V and J are TRBV9 and TRBJ1-1; unclear D gene. Germline-derived CDR1 and CDR2 are SGDLS and YYNGEE. CDR3 size: 15 residues. Trimming removed 0 bases at V and 2 bases at J, with 11 bases between.

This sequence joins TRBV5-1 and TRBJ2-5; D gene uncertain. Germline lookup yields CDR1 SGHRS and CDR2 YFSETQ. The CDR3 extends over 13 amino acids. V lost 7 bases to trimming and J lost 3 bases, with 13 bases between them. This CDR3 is CASQTTVEETQYF. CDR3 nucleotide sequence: TGCGCCAGCCAGACGACGGTGGAAGAGACCCAGTACTTC.

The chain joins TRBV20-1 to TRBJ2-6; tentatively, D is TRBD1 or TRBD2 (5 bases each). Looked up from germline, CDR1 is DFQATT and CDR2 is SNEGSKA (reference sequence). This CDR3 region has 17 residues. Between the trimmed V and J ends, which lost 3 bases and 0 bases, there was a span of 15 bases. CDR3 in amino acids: CSASGRDPYSGANVLTF. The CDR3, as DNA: TGCAGTGCTAGTGGCCGGGACCCCTACTCTGGGGCCAACGTCCTGACTTTC.

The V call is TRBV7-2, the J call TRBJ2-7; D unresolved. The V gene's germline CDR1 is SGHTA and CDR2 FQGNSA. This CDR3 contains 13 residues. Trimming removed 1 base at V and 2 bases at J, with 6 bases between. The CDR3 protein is CASSLGVPYEQYF. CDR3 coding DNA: TGTGCCAGCAGCTTAGGGGTCCCCTACGAGCAGTACTTC.

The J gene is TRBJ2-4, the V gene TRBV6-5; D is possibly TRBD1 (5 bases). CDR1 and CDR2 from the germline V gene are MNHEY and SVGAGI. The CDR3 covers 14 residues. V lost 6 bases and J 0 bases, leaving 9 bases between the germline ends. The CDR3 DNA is TGTGCCAGCAGGAACAGGTTAGCCAAAAACATTCAGTACTTC. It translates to CASRNRLAKNIQYF.

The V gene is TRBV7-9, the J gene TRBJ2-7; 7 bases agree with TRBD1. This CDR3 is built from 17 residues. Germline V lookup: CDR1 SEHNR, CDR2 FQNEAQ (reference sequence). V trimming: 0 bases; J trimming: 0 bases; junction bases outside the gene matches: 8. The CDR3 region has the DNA TGTGCCAGCAGCTTAGCCAGAGACAGGGTATCCTCCTACGAGCAGTACTTC. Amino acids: CASSLARDRVSSYEQYF.

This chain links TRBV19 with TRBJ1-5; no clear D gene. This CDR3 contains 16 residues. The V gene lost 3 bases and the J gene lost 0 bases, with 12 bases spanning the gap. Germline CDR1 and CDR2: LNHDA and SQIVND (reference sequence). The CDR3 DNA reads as TGTGCCAGTAGTATGGAAGCCTTTTATAGCAATCAGCCCCAGCATTTT. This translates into CASSMEAFYSNQPQHF.

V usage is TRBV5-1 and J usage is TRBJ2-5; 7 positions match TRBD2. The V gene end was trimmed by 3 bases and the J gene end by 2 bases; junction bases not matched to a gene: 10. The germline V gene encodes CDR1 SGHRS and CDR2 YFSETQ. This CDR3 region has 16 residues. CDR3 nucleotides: TGCGCCAGCAGCTGGACGGGGACTACGCTACAAGAGACCCAGTACTTC. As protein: CASSWTGTTLQETQYF.

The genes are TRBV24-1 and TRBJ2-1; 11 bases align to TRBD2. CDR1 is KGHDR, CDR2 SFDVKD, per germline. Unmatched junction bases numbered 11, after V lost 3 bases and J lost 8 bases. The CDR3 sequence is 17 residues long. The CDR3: CATSDPDLAGGLDEQFF. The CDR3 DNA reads TGTGCCACCAGTGATCCCGACCTAGCGGGGGGCCTTGATGAGCAGTTCTTC.

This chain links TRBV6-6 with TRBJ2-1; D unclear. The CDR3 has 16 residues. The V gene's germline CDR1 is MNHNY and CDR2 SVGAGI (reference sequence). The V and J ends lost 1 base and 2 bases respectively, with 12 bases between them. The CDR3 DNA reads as TGTGCCAGCAGTTACTTCGACCAGCACCCCTACAATGAGCAGTTCTTC. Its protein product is CASSYFDQHPYNEQFF.

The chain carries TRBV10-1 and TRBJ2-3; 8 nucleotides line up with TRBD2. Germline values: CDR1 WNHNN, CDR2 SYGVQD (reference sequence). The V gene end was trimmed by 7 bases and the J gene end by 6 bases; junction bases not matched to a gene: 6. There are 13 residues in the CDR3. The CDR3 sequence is CASNRGGSDTQYF. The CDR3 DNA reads TGCGCCAGCAATCGCGGGGGGTCCGATACGCAGTATTTT.

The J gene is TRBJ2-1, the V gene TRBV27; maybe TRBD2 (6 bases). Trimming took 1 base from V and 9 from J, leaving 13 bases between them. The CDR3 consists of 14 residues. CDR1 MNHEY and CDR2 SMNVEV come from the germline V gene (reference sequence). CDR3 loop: CASSLLGGFTEQFF. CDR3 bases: TGTGCCAGCAGTTTATTAGGAGGGTTCACTGAGCAGTTCTTC.

The CDR3 protein is CASSASSKDQPQHF. The CDR3 DNA reads as TGTGCCAGCAGTGCCAGTTCGAAAGATCAGCCCCAGCATTTT. The rearrangement joins TRBV2 to TRBJ1-5; D remains unclear. The CDR3 extends over 14 amino acids. The V gene lost 4 bases and the J gene lost 5 bases, with 12 bases spanning the gap. The germline CDR1 and CDR2 sequences are SNHLY and FYNNEI.

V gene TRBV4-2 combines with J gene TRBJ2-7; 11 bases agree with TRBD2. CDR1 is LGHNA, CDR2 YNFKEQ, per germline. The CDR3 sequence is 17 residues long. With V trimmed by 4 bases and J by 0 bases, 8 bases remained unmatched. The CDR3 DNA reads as TGTGCCAGCAGCCTCCGACTAGCGGGGATAAGCTCCTACGAGCAGTACTTC. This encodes CASSLRLAGISSYEQYF.